A single sample is the source of the 11 T cell receptor beta chains below, sequenced in a study of shared clonotypes between healthy human individuals. Profiled with immunoSEQ multiplex PCR; TCRdb holds only in-frame clones, not every one. The sample consists of 950,000 to 1,100,000 clones, around three quarters of them appearing once. Input material: memory CD4+ T cells from PBMCs. Indicated subset: CD45RA-negative fraction. Receptor source: a man between 18 and 35 years old in good health. Some clones in this sample may be carry-over from other donors' samples.

The chain links TRBV5-1 to TRBJ1-2, with 10 bases fitting TRBD1. The CDR3 runs 13 residues. Per the germline V gene, CDR1 is SGHRS and CDR2 is YFSETQ. With 4 bases clipped from V and 6 bases from J, the junction kept 3 bases outside the gene matches. CDR3 sequence reads: CASSRDRGDGYTF. As DNA, the CDR3 is TGCGCCAGCAGCCGGGACAGGGGCGATGGCTACACCTTC.

CDR3 loop: CATSRASGRIPDTQYF. The DNA of the CDR3 is TGTGCCACCAGCAGAGCTAGCGGAAGGATTCCAGATACGCAGTATTTT. The chain recombines TRBV15 with TRBJ2-3, with 7 bases matching TRBD2. This CDR3 has 16 residues. V was clipped by 1 base and J by 4 bases; unmatched bases: 8. CDR1 LNHNV and CDR2 YYDKDF come from the germline V gene (reference sequence).

A remark on this clone: The same CDR3 is also encoded by other DNA sequences in this sample. The chain uses TRBV28 and TRBJ1-2, with a weak D call TRBD1 (6 bases). Germline CDR1 and CDR2: MDHEN and SYDVKM. The CDR3 runs 14 residues. V was cut by 6 bases and J by 3 bases, with 14 bases left in between. CDR3 nucleotide sequence: TGTGCCAGCAGCTCAACCGGGACATACTATGGCTACACCTTC. Its translation: CASSSTGTYYGYTF.

The rearrangement joins TRBV6-9 to TRBJ2-7; unclear D gene. In germline, CDR1 is MNHGY, CDR2 SVAAGI. This CDR3 spans 14 amino acids. Trimming shortened V by 6 bases and J by 3 bases, and 15 bases separated the two germline ends. The CDR3 nucleotides read TGTGCCAGCAGGCCCGGGCCGTGGGGCTACGAGCAGTACTTC. This codes for CASRPGPWGYEQYF.

The chain has TRBV9 and TRBJ1-4; tentative D call: TRBD1 (5 bases). CDR1 and CDR2 (germline): SGDLS, YYNGEE. The CDR3 contains 16 residues. Trimming left V 0 bases short and J 3 bases short, with 12 bases between. The DNA of the CDR3 is TGTGCCAGCAGCGTAGGGGGCGGGGTGGCTAATGAAAAACTGTTTTTT. This encodes CASSVGGGVANEKLFF.

V is TRBV15 and J is TRBJ2-2, with TRBD1 identical over 11 bases. Trimming at V came to 1 base and at J to 7 bases, leaving 5 bases not matched to a gene. CDR1 and CDR2 from the germline V gene are LNHNV and YYDKDF (reference sequence). The CDR3 spans 16 residues. The CDR3 region has the DNA TGTGCCACCAGCAGAGCCACGGGACAGGGGGACGGGGAGCTGTTTTTT. Translating gives CATSRATGQGDGELFF.

The chain is built from TRBV7-6 and TRBJ1-3; 9 positions match TRBD1. The CDR3 loop spans 17 amino acids. The germline V gene has CDR1 SGHVS and CDR2 FNYEAQ. V lost 0 bases to trimming and J lost 2 bases; unmatched junction nucleotides: 5. The CDR3 bases are TGTGCCAGCAGCTTAGCCCCTCGGACAGGGGCTGGAAACACCATATATTTT. Its translation: CASSLAPRTGAGNTIYF.

The J gene is TRBJ2-1, the V gene TRBV6-1; 8 bases are shared with TRBD2. Germline V gene lookup returns CDR1 MNHNS and CDR2 SASEGT. After removal of 6 bases from V and 5 bases from J, the junction contained 9 bases not matched to a gene. The CDR3 is 15 residues long. CDR3 nucleotides: TGTGCCAGCAGAGGGGTAGCGGGACCCGACAATGAGCAGTTCTTC. This translates into CASRGVAGPDNEQFF.

The chain uses TRBV7-9 and TRBJ2-7, with 10 bases lining up with TRBD2. V was pared by 4 bases and J by 0 bases, with 6 bases of the junction left unmatched. The V gene's germline CDR1 is SEHNR and CDR2 FQNEAQ (reference sequence). The CDR3 has 16 residues. DNA of the CDR3: TGTGCCAGCAGCTCCGGACTAGCGGTGAGCTCCTACGAGCAGTACTTC. This encodes CASSSGLAVSSYEQYF. Drawing the rest from reference TRBV7-9 and TRBJ2-7, the complete variable domain is DTGVSQNPRHKITKRGQNVTFRCDPISEHNRLYWYRQTLGQGPEFLTYFQNEAQLEKSRLLSDRFSAERPKGSFSTLEIQRTEQGDSAMYLCASSSGLAVSSYEQYFGPGTRLTVT.

The table lists this clone with a count of one. V usage is TRBV28 and J usage is TRBJ1-4; no clear D gene. V was shortened by 2 bases and J by 0 bases, with 7 bases between the two germline ends. Germline CDR1 MDHEN, CDR2 SYDVKM. This CDR3 has 15 residues. The CDR3 DNA follows: TGTGCCAGCAGTTTAGCAAGTGCAACTAATGAAAAACTGTTTTTT. It encodes CASSLASATNEKLFF.

V and J are TRBV29-1 and TRBJ2-5, with a tentative D call TRBD2 (5 bases). The CDR3 runs to 14 residues. CDR1 SQVTM and CDR2 ANQGSEA come from the germline V gene. Trimming pared 0 bases from V and 5 bases from J, leaving 13 bases between. The CDR3 DNA sequence: TGCAGCGTTGAAGATCCTTGGAGAGGGGAGACCCAGTACTTC. Translated: CSVEDPWRGETQYF.